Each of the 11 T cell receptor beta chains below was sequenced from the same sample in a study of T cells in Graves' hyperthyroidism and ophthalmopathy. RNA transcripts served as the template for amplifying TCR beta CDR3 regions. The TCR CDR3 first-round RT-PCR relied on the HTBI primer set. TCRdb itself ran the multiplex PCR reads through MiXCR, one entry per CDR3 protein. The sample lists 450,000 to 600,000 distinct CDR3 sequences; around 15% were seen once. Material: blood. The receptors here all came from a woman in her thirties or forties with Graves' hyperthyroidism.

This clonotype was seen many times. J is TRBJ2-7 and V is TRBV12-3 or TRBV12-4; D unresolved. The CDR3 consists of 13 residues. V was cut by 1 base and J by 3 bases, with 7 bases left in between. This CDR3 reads CASSLDPDYEQYF. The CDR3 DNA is TGTGCCAGCAGTTTAGATCCCGACTACGAGCAGTACTTC.

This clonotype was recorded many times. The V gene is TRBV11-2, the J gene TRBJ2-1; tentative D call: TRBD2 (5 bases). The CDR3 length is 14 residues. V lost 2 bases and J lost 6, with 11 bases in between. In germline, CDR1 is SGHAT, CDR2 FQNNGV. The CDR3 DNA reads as TGTGCCAGCAGCTTAAGGCTAGCTGTCAATGAGCAGTTCTTC. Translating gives CASSLRLAVNEQFF.

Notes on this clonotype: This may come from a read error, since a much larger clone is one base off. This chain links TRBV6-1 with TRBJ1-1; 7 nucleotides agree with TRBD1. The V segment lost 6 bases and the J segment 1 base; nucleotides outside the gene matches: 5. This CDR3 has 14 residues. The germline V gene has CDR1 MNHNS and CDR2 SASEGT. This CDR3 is CASSARGKNTEAFF. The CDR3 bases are TGTGCCAGCAGCGCCAGGGGGAAGAACACTGAAGCTTTCTTT.

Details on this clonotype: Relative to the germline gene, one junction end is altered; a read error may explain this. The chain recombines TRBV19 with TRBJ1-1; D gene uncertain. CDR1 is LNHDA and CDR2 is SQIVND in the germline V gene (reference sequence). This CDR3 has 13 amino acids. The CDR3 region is CASSIDTGTQAFF. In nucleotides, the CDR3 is TGTGCCAGTAGTATAGATACGGGCACTCAAGCTTTCTTT. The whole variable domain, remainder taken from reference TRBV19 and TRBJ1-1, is DGGITQSPKYLFRKEGQNVTLSCEQNLNHDAMYWYRQDPGQGLRLIYYSQIVNDFQKGDIAEGYSVSREKKESFPLTVTSAQKNPTAFYLCASSIDTGTQAFFGQGTRLTVV.

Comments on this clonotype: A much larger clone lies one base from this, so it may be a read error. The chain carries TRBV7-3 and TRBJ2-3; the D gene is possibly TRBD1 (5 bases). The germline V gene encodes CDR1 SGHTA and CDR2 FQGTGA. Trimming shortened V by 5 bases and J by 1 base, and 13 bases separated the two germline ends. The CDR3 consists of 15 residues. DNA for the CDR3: TGTGCCAGCAGCCGGGCAGGGTTTGGCACAGATACGCAGTATTTT. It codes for CASSRAGFGTDTQYF.

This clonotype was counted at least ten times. The CDR3 spells CASSEDGYSNQPQHF. CDR3 coding DNA: TGTGCCAGCAGCGAAGACGGTTATAGCAATCAGCCCCAGCATTTT. The chain combines TRBV5-8 with TRBJ1-5; D ambiguous. Between the trimmed V and J ends, which lost 4 bases and 0 bases, there was a span of 11 bases. The CDR3 runs 15 residues. CDR1 is SGHTS, CDR2 YDEGEE, per germline.

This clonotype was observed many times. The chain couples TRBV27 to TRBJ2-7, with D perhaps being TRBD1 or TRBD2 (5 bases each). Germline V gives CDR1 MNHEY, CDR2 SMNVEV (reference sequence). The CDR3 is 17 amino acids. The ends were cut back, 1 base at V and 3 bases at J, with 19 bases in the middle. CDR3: CASSLYYGVTESYEQYF. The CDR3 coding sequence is TGTGCCAGCAGTTTATACTACGGGGTGACAGAGAGCTACGAGCAGTACTTC.

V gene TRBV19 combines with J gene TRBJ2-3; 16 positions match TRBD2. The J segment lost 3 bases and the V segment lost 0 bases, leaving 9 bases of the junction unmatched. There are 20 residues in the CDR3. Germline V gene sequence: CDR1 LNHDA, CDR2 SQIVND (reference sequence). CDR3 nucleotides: TGTGCCAGTAGTATAGACGGGACTAGCGGGAGGGCCCGAATGACAGATACGCAGTATTTT. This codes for CASSIDGTSGRARMTDTQYF.

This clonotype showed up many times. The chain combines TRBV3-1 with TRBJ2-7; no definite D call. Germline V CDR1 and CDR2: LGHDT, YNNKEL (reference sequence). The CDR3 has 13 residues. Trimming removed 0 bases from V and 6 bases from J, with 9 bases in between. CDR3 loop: CASSQEVVGEQYF. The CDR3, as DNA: TGTGCCAGCAGCCAAGAGGTGGTGGGCGAGCAGTACTTC.

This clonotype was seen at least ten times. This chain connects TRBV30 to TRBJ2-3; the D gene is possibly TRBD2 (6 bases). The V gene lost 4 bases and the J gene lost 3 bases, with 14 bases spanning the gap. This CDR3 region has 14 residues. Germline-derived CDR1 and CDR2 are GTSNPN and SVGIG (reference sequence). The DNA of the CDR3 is TGTGCCTGGAACGGCGGGATCGGTACAGATACGCAGTATTTT. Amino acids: CAWNGGIGTDTQYF.

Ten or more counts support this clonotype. This chain's CDR3 is CASSDIQNTEAFF. The CDR3 DNA follows: TGTGCCAGCAGTGACATACAGAACACTGAAGCTTTCTTT. The J gene is TRBJ1-1, the V gene TRBV6-1; D gene uncertain. V lost 3 bases and J 1 base, leaving 6 bases between the germline ends. The CDR3 is 13 residues long. CDR1 is MNHNS and CDR2 is SASEGT in the germline V gene.